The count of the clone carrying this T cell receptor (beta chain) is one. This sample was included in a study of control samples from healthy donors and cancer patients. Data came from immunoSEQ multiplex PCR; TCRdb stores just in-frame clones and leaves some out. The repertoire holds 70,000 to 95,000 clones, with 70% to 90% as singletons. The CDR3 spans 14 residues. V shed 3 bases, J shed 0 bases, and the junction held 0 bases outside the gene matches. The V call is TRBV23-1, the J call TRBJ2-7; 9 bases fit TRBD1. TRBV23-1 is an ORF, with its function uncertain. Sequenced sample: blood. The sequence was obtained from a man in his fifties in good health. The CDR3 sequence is CASSQTGGSYEQYV. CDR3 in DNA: TGCGCCAGCAGTCAGACAGGGGGCTCCTACGAGCAGTACGTC.